The present T cell receptor (beta chain) was sequenced within a study of cytomegalovirus exposure and HLA in healthy donors. Study findings and constraints: Cytomegalovirus status was reportedly diagnosed by the classifier with high sensitivity and specificity. Later analysis identified several of the most significant clusters that appeared linked to common viral pathogens.

The CDR3 consists of 15 residues. Germline CDR1 is SGHAT and CDR2 is FQDESV (reference sequence). V lost 4 bases and J lost 8, with 20 bases in between. The PCR was carried out with 60 Vbeta primers and 13 Jbeta primers. Produced via immunoSEQ multiplex PCR; TCRdb's table is partial and in-frame only. The table records about 160,000 clones, 84% of them present only once. Regarding this clone: Its antigen is not identified.

This sequence originates from a boy aged 2 to 10 in good health and CMV-seronegative. The source material was PBMCs. This chain uses TRBV11-1 with TRBJ1-2; possible D gene TRBD1, 6 bases. The CDR3 loop reads CASSSRSAGENGYTF. In DNA form, the CDR3 reads TGTGCCAGCAGCTCACGATCGGCAGGGGAGAACGGCTACACCTTC. Full variable domain (missing parts from reference TRBV11-1 and TRBJ1-2): EAEVAQSPRYKITEKSQAVAFWCDPISGHATLYWYRQILGQGPELLVQFQDESVVDDSQLPKDRFSAERLKGVDSTLKIQPAELGDSAMYLCASSSRSAGENGYTFGSGTRLTVV.